Below are 14 T cell receptor beta chains sequenced from a single sample in a study of T cells in Graves' hyperthyroidism and ophthalmopathy. Researchers took RNA transcripts and amplified the TCR beta CDR3 regions from them. First-round RT-PCR targeting the TCR CDR3 was performed with the HTBI primer set. TCRdb called the multiplex PCR reads again in MiXCR, with one record for every CDR3 protein. Here the sample spans 560,000 or so distinct CDR3 sequences, around 46% being singletons. Source material: peripheral blood or thyroid tissue (not recorded which). Receptors originate from a woman in her late teens or twenties with Graves' hyperthyroidism.

This clonotype was seen more than once but under ten times. The CDR3 sequence is CSASGGERGQIYEQYF. The CDR3 DNA follows: TGCAGTGCTAGTGGGGGAGAGAGAGGTCAGATCTACGAGCAGTACTTC. V usage is TRBV20-1 and J usage is TRBJ2-7; D assignment may be TRBD1 or TRBD2 (5 bases each). The CDR3 has 16 residues. V was clipped by 3 bases and J by 3 bases, with 21 bases between them. In germline, CDR1 is DFQATT, CDR2 SNEGSKA (reference sequence).

This chain links TRBV7-3 with TRBJ2-6; 8 positions agree with TRBD1. This CDR3 is 19 amino acids long. Germline-derived CDR1 and CDR2 are SGHTA and FQGTGA. After removal of 5 bases from V and 0 bases from J, the junction contained 12 bases not matched to a gene. In DNA form, the CDR3 reads TGTGCCAGCAGCCTGATAGTGAGGACAGGGTCCTCTGGGGCCAACGTCCTGACTTTC. Its protein is CASSLIVRTGSSGANVLTF.

The V and J genes are TRBV6-2 or TRBV6-3 and TRBJ1-1, with D perhaps matching TRBD1 (5 bases). V was shortened by 2 bases and J by 1 base, with 8 bases between the two germline ends. Germline values: CDR1 MNHEY, CDR2 SVGEGT. The CDR3 loop spans 14 amino acids. This CDR3 is CASSYQGRNTEAFF. In DNA, the CDR3 is TGTGCCAGCAGTTACCAGGGACGGAACACTGAAGCTTTCTTT.

V gene TRBV7-2 combines with J gene TRBJ1-4; 7 positions agree with TRBD1. CDR3 length: 15 amino acids. Unmatched junction bases numbered 6, after V lost 5 bases and J lost 3 bases. The V gene's germline CDR1 is SGHTA and CDR2 FQGNSA. DNA for the CDR3: TGTGCCAGCAGCGTTCAGGGGGGAGCTAATGAAAAACTGTTTTTT. Its translation: CASSVQGGANEKLFF.

This clonotype was observed a few times. This sequence joins TRBV2 and TRBJ1-4, with a tentative D call TRBD1 (6 bases). Looked up from germline, CDR1 is SNHLY and CDR2 is FYNNEI. Trimming shortened V by 6 bases and J by 3 bases, and 14 bases separated the two germline ends. The CDR3 totals 15 residues. DNA of the CDR3: TGTGCCAGCAGCCCCGGGGGGCGGTCTAATGAAAAACTGTTTTTT. Amino acid sequence: CASSPGGRSNEKLFF.

This clonotype was counted a few times. A junction end diverges from the germline sequence, so it may reflect a read error. This chain joins TRBV5-1 and TRBJ2-7, with D possibly being TRBD2 (5 bases). The CDR3 covers 16 residues. The germline gives CDR1 SGHRS, CDR2 YFSETQ. CDR3 DNA: TGTGCCAGCAGCCCACGAGTGACTACGAGCTCCTACGAGCAGTACTTC. It translates to CASSPRVTTSSYEQYF.

This chain joins TRBV6-5 and TRBJ1-6; D is undetermined. V lost 6 bases and J 8 bases, leaving 8 bases between the germline ends. The germline CDR1 and CDR2 sequences are MNHEY and SVGAGI. This CDR3 region has 12 residues. The CDR3 DNA reads as TGTGCCAGCAGGCAGAGGGATTCACCCCTCCACTTT. This codes for CASRQRDSPLHF.

The V call is TRBV2, the J call TRBJ1-5, with 7 bases matching TRBD1. Trimming removed 9 bases from V and 3 bases from J; junction bases left unmatched: 5. Per the germline V gene, CDR1 is SNHLY and CDR2 is FYNNEI. The CDR3 has 13 amino acids. The CDR3 DNA reads as TGTGCCAGTCGACAGGGTAACAATCAGCCCCAGCATTTT. Its protein is CASRQGNNQPQHF.

This chain uses TRBV2 with TRBJ1-1; D might be TRBD1 (6 bases). Germline lookup yields CDR1 SNHLY and CDR2 FYNNEI. V shed 5 bases and J shed 1 base, with 14 bases lying between them. The length of the CDR3 is 15 residues. The CDR3, as DNA: TGTGCCAGCAGTTCCTATGCCAGGGGGAACACTGAAGCTTTCTTT. This gives the protein CASSSYARGNTEAFF. Using reference TRBV2 and TRBJ1-1 for the parts outside the CDR3, the full variable domain is EPEVTQTPSHQVTQMGQEVILRCVPISNHLYFYWYRQILGQKVEFLVSFYNNEISEKSEIFDDQFSVERPDGSNFTLKIRSTKLEDSAMYFCASSSYARGNTEAFFGQGTRLTVV.

This rearrangement joins TRBV9 to TRBJ2-7; 15 bases map to TRBD2. CDR1 SGDLS and CDR2 YYNGEE come from the germline V gene. V gave up 0 bases and J gave up 6 bases; unmatched junction bases: 4. The CDR3 is 16 amino acids. CDR3 nucleotides: TGTGCCAGCAGCGTAGACGGACTAGCGGGAGGGCTCGAGCAGTACTTC. Amino acid sequence: CASSVDGLAGGLEQYF.

This chain joins TRBV29-1 and TRBJ2-5; D possibly corresponds to TRBD1 (6 bases). V lost 4 bases to trimming and J lost 5 bases, with 14 bases between them. CDR1 and CDR2 (germline): SQVTM, ANQGSEA. The CDR3 has 13 amino acids. CDR3 amino acids: CSVASGVRETQYF. The CDR3 coding sequence is TGCAGCGTTGCCTCAGGGGTTAGGGAGACCCAGTACTTC.

The chain links TRBV24-1 to TRBJ1-2; D not certain. The CDR3 runs to 15 residues. The V and J ends lost 2 bases and 7 bases respectively, with 16 bases between them. Per the germline V gene, CDR1 is KGHDR and CDR2 is SFDVKD. This CDR3 reads CATSDSTRGGIGYTF. The CDR3 nucleotides are TGTGCCACCAGTGATTCCACCCGGGGTGGGATTGGCTACACCTTC.

This clonotype was recorded at least ten times. The V call is TRBV2, the J call TRBJ2-7, with D perhaps TRBD1 or TRBD2 (5 bases each). The ends were cut back, 7 bases at V and 2 bases at J, with 12 bases in the middle. The germline V gene has CDR1 SNHLY and CDR2 FYNNEI. This CDR3 has 13 residues. CDR3 nucleotide sequence: TGTGCCAGCACCCCTGGGGGTACCTACGAGCAGTACTTC. Residues: CASTPGGTYEQYF.

Many counts were recorded for this clonotype. The V gene is TRBV7-8, the J gene TRBJ2-7; perhaps TRBD1 as D (6 bases). From germline, CDR1 is SGHVS and CDR2 FQNEAQ. Trimming shortened V by 5 bases and J by 3 bases, and 11 bases separated the two germline ends. The CDR3 contains 13 residues. The CDR3: CASSRDTHYEQYF. Written as DNA, the CDR3 is TGTGCCAGCAGCCGGGACACCCACTACGAGCAGTACTTC.